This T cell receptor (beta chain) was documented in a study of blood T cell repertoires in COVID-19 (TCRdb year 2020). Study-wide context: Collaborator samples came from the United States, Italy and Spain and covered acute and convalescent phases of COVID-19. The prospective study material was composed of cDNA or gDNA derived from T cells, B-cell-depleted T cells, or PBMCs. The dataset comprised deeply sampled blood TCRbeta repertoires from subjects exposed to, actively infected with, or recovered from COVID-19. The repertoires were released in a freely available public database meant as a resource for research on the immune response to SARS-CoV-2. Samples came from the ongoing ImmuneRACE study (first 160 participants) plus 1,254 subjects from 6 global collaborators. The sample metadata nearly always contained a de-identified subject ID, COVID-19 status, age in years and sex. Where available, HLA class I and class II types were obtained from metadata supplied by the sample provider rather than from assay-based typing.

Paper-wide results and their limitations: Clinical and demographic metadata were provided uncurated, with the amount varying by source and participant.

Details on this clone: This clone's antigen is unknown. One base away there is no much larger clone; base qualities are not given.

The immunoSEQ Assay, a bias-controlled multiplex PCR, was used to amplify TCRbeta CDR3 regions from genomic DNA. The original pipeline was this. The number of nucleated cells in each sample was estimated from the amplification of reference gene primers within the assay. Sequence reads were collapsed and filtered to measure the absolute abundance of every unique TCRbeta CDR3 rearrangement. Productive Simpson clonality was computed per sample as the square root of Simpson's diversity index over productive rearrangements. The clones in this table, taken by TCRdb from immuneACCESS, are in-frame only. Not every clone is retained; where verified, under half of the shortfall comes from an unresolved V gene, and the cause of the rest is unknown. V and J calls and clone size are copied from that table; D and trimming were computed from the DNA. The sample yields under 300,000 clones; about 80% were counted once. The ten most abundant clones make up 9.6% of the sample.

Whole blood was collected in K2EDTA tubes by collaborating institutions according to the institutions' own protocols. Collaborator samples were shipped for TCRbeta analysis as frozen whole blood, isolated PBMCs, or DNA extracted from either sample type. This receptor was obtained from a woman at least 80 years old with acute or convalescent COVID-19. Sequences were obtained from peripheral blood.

The DNA reads as follows: TGTGCCAGCAGTGTGGGGACAGGGCCTAACACTGAAGCTTTCTTT. Its coded protein is CASSVGTGPNTEAFF. The chain was built from TRBV6-4 and TRBJ1-1; 9 nucleotides in the junction match TRBD1. Clipping removes 4 bases from V and 2 bases from J, with 5 as the unmatched junction base count. The CDR3 sequence holds 15 residues, the cysteine and phenylalanine included. The read is trimmed to its CDR3 DNA, 45 bases read in frame from base 1. CDR1 MRHNA and CDR2 SNTAGT were looked up in the germline V gene.